The source of this TCR beta chain is a study of post-analysis software for immune sequencing data. Study conclusions and caveats: The study found TRBV5-6, TRBV5-1 and TRBV20-1 among roughly 5 TRBV segments more frequent in patients than controls.

Unique molecular identifiers had been added to the TCR beta cDNA libraries. Each CDR3 protein gets one entry after TCRdb re-called the PCR reads with MiXCR. The table lists 450,000 to 650,000 distinct CDR3 sequences, 44% of them singletons. Germline CDR1 and CDR2: MNHEY and SVGAGI. The CDR3 covers 17 residues. V lost 0 bases, J lost 0 bases, and 12 bases lay in between. About this clonotype itself: Antigen specificity is unknown.

This sequence originates from a girl between 10 and 17 years old with multiple sclerosis. The V and J genes are TRBV6-5 and TRBJ2-1; no clear D. The specimen was blood. CDR3 loop: CASSYSKGQSSYNEQFF. The CDR3, as DNA: TGTGCCAGCAGTTACTCGAAAGGGCAAAGCTCCTACAATGAGCAGTTCTTC.